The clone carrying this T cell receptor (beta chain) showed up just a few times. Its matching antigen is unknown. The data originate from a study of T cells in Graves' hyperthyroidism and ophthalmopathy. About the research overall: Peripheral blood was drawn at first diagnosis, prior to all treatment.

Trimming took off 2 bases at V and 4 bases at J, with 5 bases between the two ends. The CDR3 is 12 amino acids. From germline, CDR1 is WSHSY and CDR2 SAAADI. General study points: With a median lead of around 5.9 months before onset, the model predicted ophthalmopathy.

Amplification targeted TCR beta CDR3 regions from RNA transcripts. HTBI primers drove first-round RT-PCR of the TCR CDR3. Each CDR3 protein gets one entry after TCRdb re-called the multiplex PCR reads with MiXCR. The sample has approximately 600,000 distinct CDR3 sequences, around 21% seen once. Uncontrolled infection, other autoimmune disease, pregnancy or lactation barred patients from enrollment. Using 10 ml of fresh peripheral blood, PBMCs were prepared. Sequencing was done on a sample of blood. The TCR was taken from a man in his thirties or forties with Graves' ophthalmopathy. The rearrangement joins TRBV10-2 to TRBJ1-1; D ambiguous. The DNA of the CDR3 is TGCGCCAGCAGTGAGGCCGTCACTGAAGCTTTCTTT. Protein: CASSEAVTEAFF.